This TCR beta chain was captured by sequencing in a study of cytomegalovirus exposure and HLA in healthy donors. Study as a whole: Among 150 million to 200 million T cells, an earlier analysis found roughly 110 million unique TCR beta sequences.

The table lists this clone with a few counts. In the PCR, 60 Vbeta and 13 Jbeta primers were used. Sequenced by immunoSEQ multiplex PCR; TCRdb stores in-frame clones only, minus some. The data contain fewer than 200,000 clones, more than 80% of them seen just once; the ten biggest clones take up 4% to 5%. The CDR3 runs 15 residues. Germline loops: CDR1 SGDLS, CDR2 YYNGEE. Trimming removed 0 bases at V and 5 bases at J, with 12 bases between. Sequencing input: PBMCs. This sequence originates from a woman between 18 and 30 years old in good health and CMV-seropositive. The rearrangement links TRBV9 to TRBJ2-1, with TRBD1 as a possible D gene (6 bases). Here the CDR3 DNA reads TGTGCCAGCAGCGTAGAAGGGGGAGCTAACAATGAGCAGTTCTTC. Its protein product is CASSVEGGANNEQFF.